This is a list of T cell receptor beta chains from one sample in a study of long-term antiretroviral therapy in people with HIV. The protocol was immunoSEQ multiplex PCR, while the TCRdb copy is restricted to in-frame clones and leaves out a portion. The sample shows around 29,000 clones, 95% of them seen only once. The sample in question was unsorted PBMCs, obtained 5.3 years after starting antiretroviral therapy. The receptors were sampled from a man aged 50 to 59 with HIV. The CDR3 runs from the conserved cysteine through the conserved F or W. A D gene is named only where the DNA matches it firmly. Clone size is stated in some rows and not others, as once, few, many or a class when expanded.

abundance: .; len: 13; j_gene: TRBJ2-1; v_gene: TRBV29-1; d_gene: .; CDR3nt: TGCAGCGCCAAGGGGTTTTGGGGTGACGAGCAGTTCTTC; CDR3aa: CSAKGFWGDEQFF
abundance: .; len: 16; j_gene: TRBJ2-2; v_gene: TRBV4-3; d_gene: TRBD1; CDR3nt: TGCGCCAGCAGCCAGACAGGGCGCTTCGACACCGGGGAGCTGTTTTTT; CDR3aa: CASSQTGRFDTGELFF
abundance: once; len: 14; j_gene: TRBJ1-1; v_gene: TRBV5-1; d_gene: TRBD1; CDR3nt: TGCGCCAGCAGCACAGGGGAGGTGAACACTGAAGCTTTCTTT; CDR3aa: CASSTGEVNTEAFF
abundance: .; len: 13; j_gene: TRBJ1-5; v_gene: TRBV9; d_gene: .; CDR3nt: TGTGCCAGCAGCGTAGGCACCAATCAGCCCCAGCATTTT; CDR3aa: CASSVGTNQPQHF
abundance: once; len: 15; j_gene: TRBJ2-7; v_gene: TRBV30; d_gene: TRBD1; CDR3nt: TGTGCCTGGAACCTGGGACAGGGGCTCATCTACGAGCAGTACTTC; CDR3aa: CAWNLGQGLIYEQYF
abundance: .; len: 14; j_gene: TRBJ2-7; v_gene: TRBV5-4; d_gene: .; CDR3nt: TGTGCCAGCAGCTTGGATGGGAGTTCCTACGAGCAGTACTTC; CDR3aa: CASSLDGSSYEQYF
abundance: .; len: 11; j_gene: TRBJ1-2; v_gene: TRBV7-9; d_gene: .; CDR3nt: TGTGCCAGCAGCCCCGACTTTGGCTACACCTTC; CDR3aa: CASSPDFGYTF
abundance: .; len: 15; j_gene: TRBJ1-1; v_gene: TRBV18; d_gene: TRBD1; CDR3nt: TGTGCCAGCTCACCCACAGGGAGGGGGCACACTGAAGCTTTCTTT; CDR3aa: CASSPTGRGHTEAFF
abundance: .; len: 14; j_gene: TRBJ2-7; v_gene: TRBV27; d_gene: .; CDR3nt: TGTGCCAGCAGTTTATCGTCACGTATTTACGAGCAGTACTTC; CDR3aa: CASSLSSRIYEQYF
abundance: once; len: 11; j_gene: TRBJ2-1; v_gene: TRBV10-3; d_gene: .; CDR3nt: TGTGCCATCAGTGAGTTTAAGGAGCAGTTCTTC; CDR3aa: CAISEFKEQFF
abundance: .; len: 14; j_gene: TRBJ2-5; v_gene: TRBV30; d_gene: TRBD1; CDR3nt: TGTGCCTGGAACCCGGGACAGTGGGGAGAGACCCAGTACTTC; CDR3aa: CAWNPGQWGETQYF
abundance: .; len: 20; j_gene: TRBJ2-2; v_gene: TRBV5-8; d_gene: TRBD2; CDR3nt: TGTGCCAGCAGCTTTCCCCTCCTGGGACTAGCGGGGGCGAACACCGGGGAGCTGTTTTTT; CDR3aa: CASSFPLLGLAGANTGELFF
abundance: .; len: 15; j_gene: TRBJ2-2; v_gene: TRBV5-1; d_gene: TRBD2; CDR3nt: TGCGCCAGCAGGGTGGCGACTAGCAGTTCAGGGGAGCTGTTTTTT; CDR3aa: CASRVATSSSGELFF
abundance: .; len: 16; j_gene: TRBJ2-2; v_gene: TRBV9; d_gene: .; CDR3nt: TGTGCCAGCAGCGTTTTACAGGTACCGGGCACCGGGGAGCTGTTTTTT; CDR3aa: CASSVLQVPGTGELFF
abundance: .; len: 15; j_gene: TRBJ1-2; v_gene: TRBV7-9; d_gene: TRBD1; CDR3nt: TGTGCCAGCAGCTTAGGAGACAGGGGGCACGGTGGCTACACCTTC; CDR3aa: CASSLGDRGHGGYTF
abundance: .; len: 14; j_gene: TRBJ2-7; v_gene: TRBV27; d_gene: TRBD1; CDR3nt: TGTGCCAGCAGTAGGACAGGGGGCCGGTACGAGCAGTACTTC; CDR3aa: CASSRTGGRYEQYF
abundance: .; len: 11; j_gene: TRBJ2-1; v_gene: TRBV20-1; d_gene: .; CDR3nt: TGCAGTGCTAACCGGTACAATGAGCAGTTCTTC; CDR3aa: CSANRYNEQFF
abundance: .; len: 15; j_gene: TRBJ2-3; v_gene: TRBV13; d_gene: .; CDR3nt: TGTGCCAGCAGCTTAAGCGGACCTAGCACAGATACGCAGTATTTT; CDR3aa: CASSLSGPSTDTQYF
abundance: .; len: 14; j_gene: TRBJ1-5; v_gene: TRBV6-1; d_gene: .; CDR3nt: TGTGCCAGCAGTTGGTCGGTTAGCAATCAGCCCCAGCATTTT; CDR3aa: CASSWSVSNQPQHF
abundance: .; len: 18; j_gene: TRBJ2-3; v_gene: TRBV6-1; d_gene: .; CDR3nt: TGTGCCAGCAGTGTGGGGGCGGACGTAGCGGCTTTCACAGATACGCAGTATTTT; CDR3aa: CASSVGADVAAFTDTQYF
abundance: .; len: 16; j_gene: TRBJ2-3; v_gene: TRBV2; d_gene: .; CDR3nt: TGTGCCAGCAGTGATGCTCGACAGGGGAGGGCAGATACGCAGTATTTT; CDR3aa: CASSDARQGRADTQYF
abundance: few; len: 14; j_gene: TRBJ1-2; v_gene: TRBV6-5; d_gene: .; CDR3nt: TGTGCCATCAGTGAGGCTCCGAATAACTATGGCTACACCTTC; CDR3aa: CAISEAPNNYGYTF
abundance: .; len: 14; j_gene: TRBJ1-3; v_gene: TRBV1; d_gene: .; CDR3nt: TGCACCAGCAGCCTCCGGGGTCCTGGAAACACCATATATTTT; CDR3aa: CTSSLRGPGNTIYF
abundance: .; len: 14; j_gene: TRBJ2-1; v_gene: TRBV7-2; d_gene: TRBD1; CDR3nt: TGTGCCAGCAGCTTTGGGACAGGGGACGATGAGCAGTTCTTC; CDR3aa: CASSFGTGDDEQFF
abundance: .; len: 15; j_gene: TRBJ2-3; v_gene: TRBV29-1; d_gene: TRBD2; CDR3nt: TGCAGCGTTGAAGAAAGCGGGGGGCTCACAGATACGCAGTATTTT; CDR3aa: CSVEESGGLTDTQYF
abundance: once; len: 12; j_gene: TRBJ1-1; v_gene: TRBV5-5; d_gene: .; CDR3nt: TGTGCCAGCAGCCCATGGGGAACTGAAGCTTTCTTT; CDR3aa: CASSPWGTEAFF
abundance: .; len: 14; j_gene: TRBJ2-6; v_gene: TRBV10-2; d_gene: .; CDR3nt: TGCGCCAGCAGTGAAGGGGCAGGGGCCAACGTCCTGACTTTC; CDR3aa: CASSEGAGANVLTF
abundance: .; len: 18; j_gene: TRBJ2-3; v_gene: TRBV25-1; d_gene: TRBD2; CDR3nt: TGTGCCAGCAGTGACCAAGCGCCGGGACTAGCGGGCACAGATACGCAGTATTTT; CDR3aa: CASSDQAPGLAGTDTQYF
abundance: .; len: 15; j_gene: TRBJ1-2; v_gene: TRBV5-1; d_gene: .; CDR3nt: TGCGCCAGCCAGGCGGGATTCAGGGCTAACTATGGCTACACCTTC; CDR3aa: CASQAGFRANYGYTF
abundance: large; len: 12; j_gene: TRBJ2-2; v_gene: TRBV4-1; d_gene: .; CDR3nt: TGCGCCAGCAGCCCCCTTACCGGGGAGCTGTTTTTT; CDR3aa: CASSPLTGELFF
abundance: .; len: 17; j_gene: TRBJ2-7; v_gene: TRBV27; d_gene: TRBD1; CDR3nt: TGTGCCAGCAGTCCAAGGACAGGGGGCATCATAGGCTACGAGCAGTACTTC; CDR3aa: CASSPRTGGIIGYEQYF
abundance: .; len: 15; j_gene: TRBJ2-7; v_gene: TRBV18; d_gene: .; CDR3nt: TGTGCCAGCTCACCAAGTGCCAGGGGATCCTACGAGCAGTACTTC; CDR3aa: CASSPSARGSYEQYF
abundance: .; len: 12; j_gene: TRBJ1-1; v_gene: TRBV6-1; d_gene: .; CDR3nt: TGTGCCAGCAGTGAACGTAACGGGTTTGGTTTCTTT; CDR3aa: CASSERNGFGFF
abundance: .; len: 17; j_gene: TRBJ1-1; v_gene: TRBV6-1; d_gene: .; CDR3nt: TGTGCCAGCAGTGAACAGTGGGAAGGGACGATGAACACTGAAGCTTTCTTT; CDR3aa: CASSEQWEGTMNTEAFF
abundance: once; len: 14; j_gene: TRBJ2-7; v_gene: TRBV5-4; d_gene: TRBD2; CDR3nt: TGTGCCAGCAGCTTGGACGGGGGGGCCTACGAGCAGTACTTC; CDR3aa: CASSLDGGAYEQYF
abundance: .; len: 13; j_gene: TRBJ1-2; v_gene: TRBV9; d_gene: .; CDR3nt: TGTGCCAGCAGCCCACCAGTTAACTATGGCTACACCTTC; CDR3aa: CASSPPVNYGYTF
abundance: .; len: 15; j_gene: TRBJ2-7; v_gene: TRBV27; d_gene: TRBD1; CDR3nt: TGTGCCAGCAGTTCCCGGACAGGTGGGATCTACGAGCAGTACTTC; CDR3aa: CASSSRTGGIYEQYF
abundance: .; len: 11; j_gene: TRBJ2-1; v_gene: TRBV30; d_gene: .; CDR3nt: TGTGCCTGGGAACAGAGGGGCCGGCAGTTCTTC; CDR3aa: CAWEQRGRQFF
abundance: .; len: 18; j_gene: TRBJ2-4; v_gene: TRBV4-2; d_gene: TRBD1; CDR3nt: TGTGCCAGCAGCCACGAGAGGACAGGCAACATAGCCAAAAACATTCAGTACTTC; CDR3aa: CASSHERTGNIAKNIQYF